This T cell receptor (beta chain) was retrieved from a study of shared clonotypes between healthy human individuals. Study outcomes and limitations: Since donors were few, the genetic and exposure-history diversity represented was limited. Incomplete sequencing of sorted subsets was indicated by rarefaction despite large depth.

As for this clone: Its antigen is currently unknown.

Germline CDR1 is GTSNPN and CDR2 is SVGIG (reference sequence). The CDR3 loop spans 14 amino acids. The germline V and J ends were trimmed by 3 bases and 5 bases, with 16 bases remaining between them. Sequencing used immunoSEQ multiplex PCR; TCRdb keeps in-frame clones, though not all of them. This table holds approximately 1.5 million clones, approximately 98.5% found once. The sample taken for sequencing was naive CD4+ T cells sorted from blood. Indicated subset: CD45RA+ positively selected. J is TRBJ2-5 and V is TRBV30; D is possibly TRBD1 (8 bases). The source is a man in his thirties or forties in good health. CDR3 in DNA: TGTGCCTGGAGGAACAGGGGGGAGGGGGAGACCCAGTACTTC. It specifies CAWRNRGEGETQYF. Variable domain in full (rest from reference TRBV30 and TRBJ2-5): SQTIHQWPATLVQPVGSPLSLECTVEGTSNPNLYWYRQAAGRGLQLLFYSVGIGQISSEVPQNLSASRPQDRQFILSSKKLLLSDSGFYLCAWRNRGEGETQYFGPGTRLLVL.